The 16 T cell receptor beta chains listed next were all sequenced from one sample in a study of control samples from healthy donors and cancer patients. Generated by immunoSEQ multiplex PCR, the TCRdb table keeps only in-frame clones and is missing some. The table includes 90,000 or so clones, roughly 91% detected once. Sequenced: PBMCs. The receptors derive from a woman in her 50s with colorectal cancer.

This chain's CDR3 is CASTRRASGGALTDTQYF. The CDR3 DNA follows: TGTGCCAGTACCCGTCGGGCTAGCGGGGGGGCTCTCACAGATACGCAGTATTTT. The J gene is TRBJ2-3, the V gene TRBV19; 12 nucleotides line up with TRBD2. CDR3 length equals 18 residues. Unmatched junction bases numbered 13, after V lost 7 bases and J lost 2 bases. Germline CDR1 LNHDA, CDR2 SQIVND (reference sequence).

This clone has only one observation. V gene TRBV2 combines with J gene TRBJ1-1, with TRBD1 as a possible D gene (5 bases). The CDR3 has 12 residues. The germline V gene has CDR1 SNHLY and CDR2 FYNNEI. With 8 bases removed from V and 3 bases from J, the gap between germline ends came to 10 bases. CDR3 sequence (DNA): TGTGCCAGCGGGGCGCAGTACACTGAAGCTTTCTTT. This translates into CASGAQYTEAFF. Full variable domain (outside the CDR3, taken from reference TRBV2 and TRBJ1-1): EPEVTQTPSHQVTQMGQEVILRCVPISNHLYFYWYRQILGQKVEFLVSFYNNEISEKSEIFDDQFSVERPDGSNFTLKIRSTKLEDSAMYFCASGAQYTEAFFGQGTRLTVV.

This clone was observed once. The V gene is TRBV12-3 or TRBV12-4, the J gene TRBJ1-3; D ambiguous. V lost 0 bases and J 1 base, leaving 1 base between the germline ends. The CDR3 loop spans 13 amino acids. In nucleotides, the CDR3 is TGTGCCAGCAGTTTAGCTTCTGGAAACACCATATATTTT. This gives the protein CASSLASGNTIYF.

V usage is TRBV11-3 and J usage is TRBJ2-7; no clear D gene. CDR1 and CDR2 from the germline V gene are SGHNT and YENEEA. This CDR3 is built from 12 residues. Trimming stripped 4 bases from V and 6 bases from J, with 10 bases between. CDR3 DNA: TGTGCCAGCAGCTCCCCCTCGGGCGAGCAGTACGTC. Its translation is CASSSPSGEQYV.

The rearrangement uses TRBV6-2 or TRBV6-3 and TRBJ2-7; TRBD1 matches 9 bases. This CDR3 region has 15 residues. Germline CDR1 reads MNHEY; CDR2 reads SVGEGT. The V and J ends lost 4 bases and 4 bases, in that order; junction bases with no gene match: 8. Written as DNA, the CDR3 is TGTGCCAGCAGTTTGCCCGGACAGGGGCAGTACGAGCAGTACGTC. Translating gives CASSLPGQGQYEQYV.

This chain joins TRBV18 and TRBJ2-2; D might be TRBD1 (5 bases). Germline V gene data show CDR1 as KGHSH and CDR2 as LQKENI. The V end lost 3 bases, the J end lost 0 bases, and 8 bases lay between the germline ends. The CDR3 has 15 amino acids. The CDR3 sequence is CASSPSTANTGELFF. The CDR3 nucleotides are TGTGCCAGCTCACCCTCGACAGCGAACACCGGGGAGCTGTTTTTT.

The chain links TRBV6-2 or TRBV6-3 to TRBJ2-5; 9 positions agree with TRBD2. The V and J ends lost 5 bases and 5 bases, in that order; junction bases with no gene match: 9. Per germline, CDR1 MNHEY and CDR2 SVGEGT. This CDR3 comprises 15 residues. The CDR3 DNA is TGTGCCAGCAGTAGACTAGCGGCCTGGGGGGAGACCCAGTACTTC. Protein product: CASSRLAAWGETQYF.

This clone was observed once. The chain uses TRBV7-2 and TRBJ2-1, with D possibly matching TRBD1 (6 bases). The CDR3 runs to 15 residues. The V gene lost 6 bases and the J gene lost 0 bases, with 12 bases spanning the gap. Per the germline V gene, CDR1 is SGHTA and CDR2 is FQGNSA. In nucleotides, the CDR3 is TGTGCCAGCAGGTTCAGGGGAGACTCCTACAATGAGCAGTTCTTC. Translation: CASRFRGDSYNEQFF.

J is TRBJ1-5 and V is TRBV28; D is ambiguous. The CDR3 has 15 amino acids. Germline assignment: CDR1 MDHEN and CDR2 SYDVKM. The germline V and J ends were trimmed by 2 bases and 5 bases, with 13 bases remaining between them. CDR3 bases: TGTGCCAGCAGTTTAAAGGCGTCTGGGGATCAGCCCCAGCATTTT. Amino acid sequence: CASSLKASGDQPQHF.

V gene TRBV4-1 combines with J gene TRBJ2-3; D remains unclear. From germline, CDR1 is MGHRA and CDR2 YSYEKL. The V and J ends lost 1 base and 2 bases respectively, with 13 bases between them. The CDR3 is 16 residues long. The CDR3 is CASSQVVSTSTDTQYF. CDR3 nucleotide sequence: TGCGCCAGCAGCCAAGTTGTTTCAACATCCACAGATACGCAGTATTTT.

V and J are TRBV6-2 or TRBV6-3 and TRBJ2-5, with TRBD2 matching 8 bases. Germline V gene lookup returns CDR1 MNHEY and CDR2 SVGEGT. The CDR3 consists of 16 residues. V was clipped by 2 bases and J by 5 bases; unmatched bases: 10. Here the CDR3 reads CASSYGDWRGAETQYF. DNA of the CDR3: TGTGCCAGCAGTTACGGAGACTGGCGGGGGGCGGAGACCCAGTACTTC.

This clone appeared once. The rearrangement links TRBV6-4 to TRBJ2-3, with 9 bases aligning to TRBD1. The CDR3 runs to 16 residues. V trimming: 5 bases; J trimming: 7 bases; junction bases outside the gene matches: 13. Germline V gene data show CDR1 as MRHNA and CDR2 as SNTAGT. The CDR3 DNA sequence: TGTGCCAGCAGTCAGTCCTGGGGACAGGGTGGAAATACGCAGTATTTT. The encoded protein is CASSQSWGQGGNTQYF.

The sample holds many counts of this clone. V and J are TRBV2 and TRBJ2-1, with 13 bases matching TRBD2. The CDR3 runs 13 residues. Germline V gene data show CDR1 as SNHLY and CDR2 as FYNNEI. V was clipped by 11 bases and J by 7 bases; unmatched bases: 5. The DNA of the CDR3 is TGTGCCGGAGGACTAGCGGGGGCAAATGAGCAGTTCTTC. Protein: CAGGLAGANEQFF.

The chain combines TRBV6-2 or TRBV6-3 with TRBJ1-2; perhaps TRBD1 as D (6 bases). Trimming stripped 3 bases from V and 1 base from J, with 18 bases between. CDR1 and CDR2 (germline): MNHEY, SVGEGT. This CDR3 region has 17 residues. This CDR3 is CASSYRGDGRGNYGYTF. CDR3 nucleotide sequence: TGTGCCAGCAGTTATCGGGGCGACGGCAGGGGTAACTATGGCTACACCTTC.

V gene TRBV28 combines with J gene TRBJ2-7; a weak D match, TRBD2 (5 bases). V gave up 5 bases and J gave up 2 bases, with 10 bases separating them. The CDR3 consists of 13 residues. CDR1 and CDR2 (germline): MDHEN, SYDVKM. CDR3 residues: CASSPGVAYEQYV. The DNA for the CDR3 is TGTGCCAGCAGTCCCGGGGTGGCCTACGAGCAGTACGTC.

V usage is TRBV5-1 and J usage is TRBJ1-1; D gene uncertain. Germline V gene lookup returns CDR1 SGHRS and CDR2 YFSETQ. The V end lost 2 bases, the J end lost 3 bases, and 8 bases lay between the germline ends. This CDR3 is 13 amino acids long. The CDR3: CASSFTRDTEAFF. The DNA for the CDR3 is TGCGCCAGCAGCTTCACACGGGACACTGAAGCTTTCTTT.